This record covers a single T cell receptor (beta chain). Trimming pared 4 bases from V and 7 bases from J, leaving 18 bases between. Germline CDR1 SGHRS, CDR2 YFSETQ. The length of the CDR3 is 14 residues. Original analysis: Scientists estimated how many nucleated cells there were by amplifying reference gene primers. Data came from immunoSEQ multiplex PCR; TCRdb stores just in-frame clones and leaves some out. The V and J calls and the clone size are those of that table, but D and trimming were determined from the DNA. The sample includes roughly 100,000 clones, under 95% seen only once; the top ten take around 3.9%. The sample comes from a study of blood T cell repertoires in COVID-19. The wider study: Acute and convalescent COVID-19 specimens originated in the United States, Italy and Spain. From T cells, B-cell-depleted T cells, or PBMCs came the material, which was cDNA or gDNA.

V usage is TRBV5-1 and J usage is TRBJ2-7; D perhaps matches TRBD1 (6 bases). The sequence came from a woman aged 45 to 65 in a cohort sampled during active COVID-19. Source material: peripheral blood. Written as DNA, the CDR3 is TGCGCCAGCAGCCCGGGGTCCGCTACAGGGGAGCAGTACTTC. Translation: CASSPGSATGEQYF.